This T cell receptor (beta chain) is drawn from a study of T cells in localized non-small cell lung cancer. This table comes from immunoSEQ multiplex PCR, and its TCRdb copy is limited to in-frame clones, with some not included. The sample consists of 65,000 to 80,000 clones, about four fifths of them appearing once. Broader study findings: The highest T cell clonality was in uninvolved adjacent lung, above tumor. Turning up in adjacent lung were a median around 60 of the top 100 tumor clones. Since sequencing was restricted to only one region of the tumor, intratumor heterogeneity remains a possibility.

Remarks on this clone: Its matching antigen is unknown.

The CDR3 totals 15 residues. V dropped 4 bases and J dropped 4; count of bases not matched to a gene: 7. Per germline, CDR1 SNHLY and CDR2 FYNNEI. The genes are TRBV2 and TRBJ1-1; 9 bases line up with TRBD1. The sequenced sample was peripheral blood, obtained before any cancer treatment. The receptor was derived from a female donor aged 60 or older with stage I lung adenocarcinoma. The CDR3, as DNA: TGTGCCAGCAGTGTTTACAGGGGGCAAAGCACTGAAGCTTTCTTT. Amino acid sequence: CASSVYRGQSTEAFF.